The rows below give T cell receptor beta chains drawn from one sample of a study of T-cell memory formation after mild COVID-19. TCRdb re-called the 5' RACE reads with MiXCR, one entry per CDR3 protein. The sample records roughly 130,000 distinct CDR3 sequences, about 5.9% being singletons. The sequencing input was PBMCs or a T cell subset sorted from them (not recorded which). These receptors were collected from an adult woman who had mild COVID-19 (a few samples of this study predate the infection). Cell type and time point are not known. CDR3s include the opening cysteine and the closing phenylalanine or tryptophan. D genes are given only for firm matches. The listing skips clone size in some rows; elsewhere it reads once, few, many or a size class.

v_gene,d_gene,abundance,j_gene,CDR3nt,CDR3aa
TRBV6-5,NA,many,TRBJ2-3,TGTGCCAGCAAAAGGGGCCCGATCGGTACGCAGTATTTT,CASKRGPIGTQYF
TRBV5-1,NA,NA,TRBJ1-6,TGCGCCAGCAGCTCCGACAGCGATAATTCACCCCTCCACTTT,CASSSDSDNSPLHF
TRBV11-2,TRBD1,NA,TRBJ2-1,TGTGCCAGCATCTCATCGGGACAGGGCTACAATGAGCAGTTCTTC,CASISSGQGYNEQFF
TRBV12-3/TRBV12-4,NA,NA,TRBJ2-1,TGTGCCAGCATCGTCCCGGGACACTACAATGAGCAGTTCTTC,CASIVPGHYNEQFF
TRBV5-6,TRBD1,many,TRBJ2-7,TGTGCCAGCAGCTTGGGGCGGAGGACAGGGTCCTACGAGCAGTACTTC,CASSLGRRTGSYEQYF
TRBV2,NA,few,TRBJ2-1,TGTGCCAGCAGTGTCGTCGGGGGGCCTCCCCCCAATGAGCAGTTCTTC,CASSVVGGPPPNEQFF
TRBV18,TRBD1,many,TRBJ2-1,TGTGCCAGCTCACCACGCGGACAGGGGGTGTTCAATGAGCAGTTCTTC,CASSPRGQGVFNEQFF
TRBV12-3/TRBV12-4,TRBD1,NA,TRBJ2-7,TGTGCCAGCACCAGGGGACAGGCTTTCTACGAGCAGTACTTC,CASTRGQAFYEQYF
TRBV12-3/TRBV12-4,NA,many,TRBJ1-2,TGTGCCAGCAGTTTAGAGGGAGGGGAGGCCTATGGCTACACCTTC,CASSLEGGEAYGYTF
TRBV29-1,TRBD1,few,TRBJ1-1,TGCAGCGTTGGAGGGGGCGCATACACTGAAGCTTTCTTT,CSVGGGAYTEAFF
TRBV7-2,NA,few,TRBJ2-1,TGTGCCAGCAGCTTAGTAGGGGCGGGAACCTACAATGAGCAGTTCTTC,CASSLVGAGTYNEQFF
TRBV5-4,NA,NA,TRBJ2-5,TGTGCCAGCAGCCTTCGGGTGGGAGGCCAAGAGACCCAGTACTTC,CASSLRVGGQETQYF
TRBV2,NA,many,TRBJ1-3,TGTGCCAGCAGTCTCCCGTTTGCAGGCTCTGGAAACACCATATATTTT,CASSLPFAGSGNTIYF
TRBV4-3,NA,NA,TRBJ1-4,TGCGCCAGCAACCCAGGAGGATTAAATGAAAAACTGTTTTTT,CASNPGGLNEKLFF
TRBV20-1,NA,NA,TRBJ1-2,TGCAGTGCTAGACCAACTACAGGGTCCGGCTACACCTTC,CSARPTTGSGYTF
TRBV27,NA,few,TRBJ1-1,TGTGCCAGCAGTTTAAGGGCAGGAATGAACACTGAAGCTTTCTTT,CASSLRAGMNTEAFF
TRBV5-1,NA,few,TRBJ2-7,TGCGCCAGCAGCACGGACCCGGGACCTGGCTACGAGCAGTACTTC,CASSTDPGPGYEQYF
TRBV15,NA,few,TRBJ1-4,TGTGCCACCAGCAGACAGGGGAAGGCTAATGAAAAACTGTTTTTT,CATSRQGKANEKLFF
TRBV6-2/TRBV6-3,NA,NA,TRBJ1-1,TGTGCCAGCAGGGCGGGGATGACGAACACTGAAGCTTTCTTT,CASRAGMTNTEAFF
TRBV9,TRBD1,few,TRBJ2-5,TGTGCCAGCAACGGTGCAGGGGGCAAGGGGGAGACCCAGTACTTC,CASNGAGGKGETQYF
TRBV2,NA,few,TRBJ1-1,TGTGCCAGCAGGGTGGACGAGGGCACTGAAGCTTTCTTT,CASRVDEGTEAFF
TRBV20-1,NA,many,TRBJ2-7,TGCAGTGCTCGAGAGACCTCCTACGAGCAGTACTTC,CSARETSYEQYF
TRBV6-5,NA,many,TRBJ2-7,TGTGCCAGCAGTCTGGCCCGCCACCACGGCTCTGGCTACGAGCAGTACTTC,CASSLARHHGSGYEQYF
TRBV25-1,TRBD1,few,TRBJ2-2,TGTGCCAGCAGTGGACCTTTGGGACAGGGGGCCATAAACACCGGGGAGCTGTTTTTT,CASSGPLGQGAINTGELFF
TRBV6-1,NA,once,TRBJ2-5,TGTGCCAGCAGTGAATTAGGACAAGAGACCCAGTACTTC,CASSELGQETQYF
TRBV30,NA,many,TRBJ2-2,TGTGCCTGGAGTGTAACGGCCGGGGAGCTGTTTTTT,CAWSVTAGELFF
TRBV12-3/TRBV12-4,TRBD2,many,TRBJ2-2,TGTGCCAGCAGTTTTGCGGGGGAGGAGCTGTTTTTT,CASSFAGEELFF
TRBV15,NA,many,TRBJ1-5,TGTGCCACCAGCAGTATGTGGGTTCAGCCCCAGCATTTT,CATSSMWVQPQHF
TRBV6-2/TRBV6-3,TRBD2,many,TRBJ2-1,TGTGCCAGCAGTAGACCCGGGACTAGCGGGGGGGGCTCCTACAATGAGCAGTTCTTC,CASSRPGTSGGGSYNEQFF
TRBV18,TRBD1,few,TRBJ2-6,TGTGCCAGCTCACCACAGCAGGGGGCAGGTAGCTCTGGGGCCAACGTCCTGACTTTC,CASSPQQGAGSSGANVLTF
TRBV4-1,NA,NA,TRBJ1-1,TGCGCCAGCAGCCGGACCCCTTTAAAGGACACTGAAGCTTTCTTT,CASSRTPLKDTEAFF
TRBV7-3,NA,many,TRBJ2-1,TGTGCCAGCAGCTTAGACTTTTACAATGAGCAGTTCTTC,CASSLDFYNEQFF
TRBV12-3/TRBV12-4,NA,many,TRBJ2-7,TGTGCCAGCAGTTTGCATGAGTTTGCGGGACGCTACGAGCAGTACTTC,CASSLHEFAGRYEQYF
TRBV12-3/TRBV12-4,NA,few,TRBJ1-1,TGTGCCAGCAGTTTTGGTAAGGGGTGGACTGAAGCTTTCTTT,CASSFGKGWTEAFF
TRBV29-1,NA,many,TRBJ2-5,TGCAGCGTTGGAAATTTGGAGACCCAGTACTTC,CSVGNLETQYF
TRBV4-3,NA,many,TRBJ1-5,TGCGCCAGCAGCCAAGAGCAGGGGAACAATCAGCCCCAGCATTTT,CASSQEQGNNQPQHF
TRBV10-3,NA,NA,TRBJ1-1,TGTGCCATCAGTGATAAAGGGCCGAGCACTGAAGCTTTCTTT,CAISDKGPSTEAFF
TRBV7-9,NA,NA,TRBJ2-3,TGTGCCAGCAGCTTACTGGGAGATACGCAGTATTTT,CASSLLGDTQYF
TRBV12-3/TRBV12-4,NA,NA,TRBJ1-3,TGTGCCAGCAGAGAGGGACATACAAACACCATATATTTT,CASREGHTNTIYF
TRBV5-1,NA,many,TRBJ2-3,TGCGCCAGCAGCTTGGCCGGCGGCACAGATACGCAGTATTTT,CASSLAGGTDTQYF
TRBV6-5,NA,many,TRBJ2-3,TGTGCCAGCAGTCACGGTCGGGGCACAGATACGCAGTATTTT,CASSHGRGTDTQYF
TRBV3-1,NA,NA,TRBJ2-3,TGTGCCAGCAGCCAAGCCGCAGCTAGGGACCCAGATACGCAGTATTTT,CASSQAAARDPDTQYF
TRBV30,NA,many,TRBJ2-7,TGTGCCTGGAGTGATATTTGGCCCAAGAGCTCCTACGAGCAGTACTTC,CAWSDIWPKSSYEQYF
TRBV11-2,NA,few,TRBJ1-6,TGTGCCAGCAGCTTAGTGGTCGGTAGCGGAGGGTCACCCCTCCACTTT,CASSLVVGSGGSPLHF
TRBV19,NA,few,TRBJ1-2,TGTGCCAGTATTACGGACGGAGCCCGAGGGGCTAACTATGGCTACACCTTC,CASITDGARGANYGYTF
TRBV3-1,NA,NA,TRBJ1-1,TGTGCCAGTACCGGGAACACTGAAGCTTTCTTT,CASTGNTEAFF
TRBV5-1,NA,many,TRBJ2-5,TGCGCCAGCAGGGCACAAGAGACCCAGTACTTC,CASRAQETQYF
TRBV5-1,NA,NA,TRBJ2-2,TGCGCCAGCAGCTGGGGGGCCGGGACATCGAACACCGGGGAGCTGTTTTTT,CASSWGAGTSNTGELFF
TRBV5-1,TRBD2,few,TRBJ2-5,TGCGCCAGCAAACCCGGGGGGGCGGCCTTTGCGGAGACCCAGTACTTC,CASKPGGAAFAETQYF
TRBV6-5,NA,many,TRBJ1-1,TGTGCCAGCAGTTACTCGGGAGGTCGCACTGAAGCTTTCTTT,CASSYSGGRTEAFF
TRBV12-3/TRBV12-4,TRBD1,few,TRBJ2-7,TGTGCCAGCAGTCAGGGGGAGTATTACGAGCAGTACTTC,CASSQGEYYEQYF
TRBV10-2,NA,many,TRBJ2-1,TGCGCCAGCAGTGAGACCCCCAACAATGAGCAGTTCTTC,CASSETPNNEQFF
TRBV30,TRBD1,few,TRBJ2-2,TGTGCCTGGAGTGTACACTACAGGGGGCAGCCTTCCTCTAACACCGGGGAGCTGTTTTTT,CAWSVHYRGQPSSNTGELFF
TRBV6-5,TRBD2,many,TRBJ2-3,TGTGCCAGCAGGACTAGCGGCCCAGATACGCAGTATTTT,CASRTSGPDTQYF
TRBV6-2/TRBV6-3,NA,NA,TRBJ2-7,TGTGCCAGCAGTTTTTCCGGGACGTGGGAGCAGTACTTC,CASSFSGTWEQYF
TRBV4-3,TRBD1,many,TRBJ2-2,TGCGCCAGCAGCCCCAGGGGGCTCACCGGGGAGCTGTTTTTT,CASSPRGLTGELFF
TRBV30,NA,few,TRBJ2-6,TGTGCCTGGAGTGTACGGGGTGGGGCCAACGTCCTGACTTTC,CAWSVRGGANVLTF